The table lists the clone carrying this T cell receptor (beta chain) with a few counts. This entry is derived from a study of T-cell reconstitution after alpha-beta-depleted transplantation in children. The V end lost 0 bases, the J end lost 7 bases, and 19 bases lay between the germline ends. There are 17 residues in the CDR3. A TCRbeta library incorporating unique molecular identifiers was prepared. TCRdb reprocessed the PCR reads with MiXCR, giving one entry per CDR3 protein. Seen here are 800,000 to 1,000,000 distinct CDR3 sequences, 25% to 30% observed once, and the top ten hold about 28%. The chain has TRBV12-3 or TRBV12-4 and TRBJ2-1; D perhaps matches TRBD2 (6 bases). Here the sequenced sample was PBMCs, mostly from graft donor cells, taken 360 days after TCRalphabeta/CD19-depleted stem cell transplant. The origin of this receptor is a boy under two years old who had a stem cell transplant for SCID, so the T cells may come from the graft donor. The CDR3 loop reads CASSLALGSEIGNEQFF. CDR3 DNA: TGTGCCAGCAGTTTAGCGCTCGGGAGCGAGATTGGGAATGAGCAGTTCTTC.